The 30 T cell receptor beta chains presented below share a single source sample, sequenced in a study of CD8 T cells in ankylosing spondylitis. General study results and limits: A motif of eight or nine highly homologous TCR beta variants was seen as apparently characteristic of ankylosing spondylitis blood.

MiXCR, applied by TCRdb to the 5' RACE reads, yields one record per CDR3 protein. In the table there are fewer than 400,000 distinct CDR3 sequences, about 22% of which are singletons. These receptors' antigens are unknown. Sequences were obtained from blood, either unsorted or a sorted T cell fraction (not recorded which). These TCRs come from a male donor with ankylosing spondylitis.

This clonotype was counted only a few times. V gene TRBV20-1 combines with J gene TRBJ1-3; a possible D gene is TRBD1 (5 bases). Germline CDR1 DFQATT, CDR2 SNEGSKA (reference sequence). V lost 3 bases and J 4 bases, leaving 10 bases between the germline ends. CDR3 size: 13 residues. The CDR3 coding sequence is TGCAGTGCTAGGGGGGACGGAGGAAACACCATATATTTT. It yields the protein CSARGDGGNTIYF.

This clonotype has a handful of counts. V is TRBV10-3 and J is TRBJ2-5; D is possibly TRBD1 or TRBD2 (6 bases each). V was trimmed by 3 bases and J by 5 bases, leaving 10 bases between them. CDR3 length: 13 amino acids. Germline loops: CDR1 ENHRY, CDR2 SYGVKD. The CDR3 coding sequence is TGTGCCATCAGTGAAATAGGGGGGGAGACCCAGTACTTC. As protein: CAISEIGGETQYF.

The table lists this clonotype with a count of one. J is TRBJ2-2 and V is TRBV9; D remains unclear. Between the trimmed V and J ends, which lost 3 bases and 1 base, there was a span of 13 bases. CDR1 is SGDLS and CDR2 is YYNGEE in the germline V gene. This CDR3 has 16 residues. The CDR3 reads CASSGPVSLNTGELFF. The CDR3 DNA sequence: TGTGCCAGCAGCGGACCCGTTTCACTGAACACCGGGGAGCTGTTTTTT.

The chain combines TRBV4-1 with TRBJ2-7, with D possibly called TRBD1 or TRBD2 (5 bases each). V was shortened by 0 bases and J by 6 bases, with 18 bases between the two germline ends. CDR3 length: 16 residues. Germline CDR1 and CDR2: MGHRA and YSYEKL. DNA of the CDR3: TGCGCCAGCAGCCAAGAGGGGCCAGGAGGTCATTCCGAGCAGTACTTC. Protein sequence: CASSQEGPGGHSEQYF.

The chain has TRBV7-6 and TRBJ2-1, with a tentative D call TRBD2 (5 bases). Germline lookup yields CDR1 SGHVS and CDR2 FNYEAQ. The germline V and J ends were trimmed by 4 bases and 5 bases, with 15 bases remaining between them. The CDR3 sequence is 15 residues long. The CDR3 DNA reads TGTGCCAGCAGCTCTGACTATCCAAAAAACAATGAGCAGTTCTTC. Translated: CASSSDYPKNNEQFF.

The sample holds a few counts of this clonotype. The V and J genes are TRBV12-3 or TRBV12-4 and TRBJ2-5; no clear D. Trimming stripped 3 bases from V and 4 bases from J, with 12 bases between. This CDR3 spans 14 amino acids. The DNA of the CDR3 is TGTGCCAGCAGTTTGATCGCACCCCCAGAGACCCAGTACTTC. Translated, it gives CASSLIAPPETQYF.

The gene calls are TRBV11-1 and TRBJ1-6; no clear D gene. Trimming took off 6 bases at V and 7 bases at J, with 13 bases between the two ends. The CDR3 extends over 14 amino acids. The germline CDR1 and CDR2 sequences are SGHAT and FQDESV (reference sequence). CDR3 sequence: CASSETGLNSPLHF. CDR3 nucleotide sequence: TGTGCCAGCAGTGAAACCGGACTGAATTCACCCCTCCACTTT. Together with reference TRBV11-1 and TRBJ1-6, the CDR3 gives the full variable domain: EAEVAQSPRYKITEKSQAVAFWCDPISGHATLYWYRQILGQGPELLVQFQDESVVDDSQLPKDRFSAERLKGVDSTLKIQPAELGDSAMYLCASSETGLNSPLHFGNGTRLTVT.

The chain links TRBV2 to TRBJ2-7, with a weak D call TRBD2 (6 bases). Germline V CDR1 and CDR2: SNHLY, FYNNEI. The CDR3 runs 14 residues. Trimming removed 7 bases from V and 0 bases from J, with 13 bases in between. This chain's CDR3 is CASKQAGGSYEQYF. The CDR3 DNA reads as TGTGCCAGCAAGCAAGCGGGCGGCTCCTACGAGCAGTACTTC.

This clonotype was seen a handful of times. The rearrangement uses TRBV6-1 and TRBJ2-2, with TRBD2 identical over 11 bases. The CDR3 contains 18 residues. Germline V gene lookup returns CDR1 MNHNS and CDR2 SASEGT. V lost 6 bases, J lost 3 bases, and 12 bases stayed unmatched. Written as DNA, the CDR3 is TGTGCCAGCAGGAGGACTAGCGGGCGAACCCGTTACACCGGGGAGCTGTTTTTT. Amino acid sequence: CASRRTSGRTRYTGELFF.

This chain links TRBV2 with TRBJ1-5, with 8 bases lining up with TRBD1. V was pared by 2 bases and J by 3 bases, with 6 bases of the junction left unmatched. In germline, CDR1 is SNHLY, CDR2 FYNNEI. CDR3 length: 16 amino acids. The DNA of the CDR3 is TGTGCCAGCAGTGAAATAGGGACAGGAAACAATCAGCCCCAGCATTTT. Translating it yields CASSEIGTGNNQPQHF.

V and J are TRBV27 and TRBJ2-7; 11 bases line up with TRBD2. The CDR3 consists of 15 residues. Germline V gene data show CDR1 as MNHEY and CDR2 as SMNVEV (reference sequence). With 5 bases clipped from V and 4 bases from J, the junction kept 7 bases outside the gene matches. The CDR3 region is CASSRRTSGLYEQYF. The CDR3, as DNA: TGTGCCAGCAGTAGGCGGACTAGCGGGTTATACGAGCAGTACTTC.

This clonotype was counted ten times or more. This chain connects TRBV29-1 to TRBJ2-7, with D possibly being TRBD2 (7 bases). The CDR3 spans 14 residues. Trimming cost V 6 bases and J 6 bases, with 21 bases left between them. CDR1 and CDR2 (germline): SQVTM, ANQGSEA. The chain's CDR3 is CSVLPQGRAGEQYF. The CDR3 DNA is TGCAGCGTCCTGCCCCAGGGGAGGGCCGGCGAGCAGTACTTC.

There are many counts of this clonotype. This chain links TRBV4-2 with TRBJ2-2; D might be TRBD2 (5 bases). From germline, CDR1 is LGHNA and CDR2 YNFKEQ. The V and J ends lost 1 base and 6 bases respectively, with 18 bases between them. CDR3 length: 17 residues. Here the CDR3 reads CASSQGLQPLGAGELFF. In DNA form, the CDR3 reads TGTGCCAGCAGCCAAGGCTTACAGCCCCTCGGGGCCGGGGAGCTGTTTTTT.

This clonotype occurred a few times. The chain employs TRBV29-1 and TRBJ2-5; no reliable D call. V dropped 8 bases and J dropped 0 bases, with 10 bases sitting between them. Germline V gene lookup returns CDR1 SQVTM and CDR2 ANQGSEA. This CDR3 region has 12 residues. In DNA, the CDR3 is TGCAGCACAACAGCGCACCAAGAGACCCAGTACTTC. Amino acid sequence: CSTTAHQETQYF.

The gene calls are TRBV20-1 and TRBJ1-2; D is unresolved. The V gene lost 1 base and the J gene lost 5 bases, with 23 bases spanning the gap. CDR3 length equals 17 residues. Germline V lookup: CDR1 DFQATT, CDR2 SNEGSKA (reference sequence). The CDR3 nucleotides read TGCAGTGCTAGAGCCACCCTCTCACCTGACGGGAGGTATGGCTACACCTTC. Protein sequence: CSARATLSPDGRYGYTF.

Ten or more counts support this clonotype. CDR3: CASSMGRSSYNEQFF. DNA of the CDR3: TGTGCCAGCAGCATGGGCCGGAGCTCCTACAATGAGCAGTTCTTC. The gene calls are TRBV5-5 and TRBJ2-1, with D uncertain. The CDR3 has 15 residues. The V gene's germline CDR1 is SGHKS and CDR2 YYEKEE (reference sequence). The V and J ends lost 4 bases and 0 bases respectively, with 11 bases between them.

The chain joins TRBV7-2 to TRBJ1-4, with D maybe TRBD1 (6 bases). The CDR3 length is 16 residues. Germline V gene data show CDR1 as SGHTA and CDR2 as FQGNSA. V was cut by 0 bases and J by 0 bases, with 8 bases left in between. The CDR3 loop is CASSLATGATNEKLFF. CDR3 nucleotide sequence: TGTGCCAGCAGCTTAGCGACAGGCGCAACTAATGAAAAACTGTTTTTT.

The CDR3 sequence: CASSIGLAGDTGELFF. CDR3 DNA sequence: TGTGCCAGTAGTATCGGGCTAGCGGGGGACACCGGGGAGCTGTTTTTT. The chain combines TRBV19 with TRBJ2-2; 10 nucleotides agree with TRBD2. CDR3 length equals 16 residues. Germline-derived CDR1 and CDR2 are LNHDA and SQIVND (reference sequence). Trimming took 3 bases from V and 3 from J; bases not matched to a gene: 4.

This clonotype was seen repeatedly, ten times or more. The V and J genes are TRBV29-1 and TRBJ2-2; TRBD2 aligns across 7 bases. Losses at the gene ends were 4 bases for V and 6 bases for J; bases not matched to a gene: 2. CDR1 is SQVTM, CDR2 ANQGSEA, per germline. The CDR3 contains 12 residues. CDR3 nucleotides: TGCAGCGTTGTCCTAGCGGCCGGGGAGCTGTTTTTT. Its translation is CSVVLAAGELFF.

The chain links TRBV18 to TRBJ1-1, with TRBD1 identical over 8 bases. Germline V gives CDR1 KGHSH, CDR2 LQKENI. The CDR3 totals 15 residues. V lost 4 bases, J lost 1 base, and 5 bases stayed unmatched. The CDR3, as DNA: TGTGCCAGCTCACTGTCGACAGGGGCGAACACTGAAGCTTTCTTT. Protein sequence: CASSLSTGANTEAFF.

This chain joins TRBV6-2 or TRBV6-3 and TRBJ2-7; a weak D match, TRBD2 (6 bases). The germline V and J ends were trimmed by 0 bases and 5 bases, with 17 bases remaining between them. Germline V gene sequence: CDR1 MNHEY, CDR2 SVGEGT. The CDR3 has 16 amino acids. The CDR3 DNA is TGTGCCAGCAGTTACTCAAGGGACTTCGCCCTCGACGAGCAGTACTTC. Translation gives CASSYSRDFALDEQYF.

The gene calls are TRBV6-2 or TRBV6-3 and TRBJ2-3; D unclear. Germline V gene data show CDR1 as MNHEY and CDR2 as SVGEGT. V was shortened by 5 bases and J by 5 bases, with 11 bases between the two germline ends. The CDR3 sequence is 13 residues long. The DNA of the CDR3 is TGTGCCAGCAGTCTAAGAAGTGGAGATACGCAGTATTTT. Translating it yields CASSLRSGDTQYF.

The chain uses TRBV7-3 and TRBJ2-1; D remains ambiguous. The V gene's germline CDR1 is SGHTA and CDR2 FQGTGA. The CDR3 spans 15 residues. V lost 5 bases, J lost 2 bases, and 13 bases lay in between. The CDR3 nucleotides are TGTGCCAGCAGCCCTCGCGGCACCGCCTACAATGAGCAGTTCTTC. Protein product: CASSPRGTAYNEQFF.

This chain links TRBV12-3 or TRBV12-4 with TRBJ2-2; D not resolved. Trimming removed 7 bases at V and 6 bases at J, with 15 bases between. The CDR3 is 14 amino acids. CDR3 protein: CASNPQTIPGELFF. For the CDR3, the DNA is TGTGCCAGCAACCCCCAAACTATTCCCGGGGAGCTGTTTTTT.

The chain has TRBV18 and TRBJ2-5; no firm D call. This CDR3 comprises 13 residues. Trimming took off 3 bases at V and 5 bases at J, with 10 bases between the two ends. Germline V gene sequence: CDR1 KGHSH, CDR2 LQKENI. DNA of the CDR3: TGTGCCAGCTCACCGCCTGCTGGGGAGACCCAGTACTTC. It encodes CASSPPAGETQYF.

V and J are TRBV5-5 and TRBJ2-3, with TRBD2 identical over 7 bases. The germline gives CDR1 SGHKS, CDR2 YYEKEE (reference sequence). This CDR3 spans 12 amino acids. CDR3 loop: CAAGAPADTQYF. CDR3 nucleotides: TGTGCGGCGGGAGCCCCGGCGGATACGCAGTATTTT. The full variable domain, rest sourced from reference TRBV5-5 and TRBJ2-3, is DAGVTQSPTHLIKTRGQQVTLRCSPISGHKSVSWYQQVLGQGPQFIFQYYEKEERGRGNFPDRFSARQFPNYSSELNVNALLLGDSALYLCAAGAPADTQYFGPGTRLTVL.

This clonotype was counted only a few times. V usage is TRBV5-6 and J usage is TRBJ2-7, with D perhaps matching TRBD1 (6 bases). The CDR3 sequence is 15 residues long. The germline V gene has CDR1 SGHDT and CDR2 YYEEEE. The germline V and J ends were trimmed by 4 bases and 4 bases, with 18 bases remaining between them. The CDR3 reads CASSRSGQSVYEQYF. The CDR3 nucleotides read TGTGCCAGCAGCCGGTCGGGACAAAGTGTTTACGAGCAGTACTTC.

The chain links TRBV6-5 to TRBJ2-1; 11 nucleotides agree with TRBD2. The CDR3 has 18 amino acids. Germline V CDR1 and CDR2: MNHEY, SVGAGI. V lost 0 bases to trimming and J lost 7 bases; unmatched junction nucleotides: 11. CDR3 region: CASSYSTGPGTSGNEQFF. The CDR3, as DNA: TGTGCCAGCAGTTACTCGACAGGACCCGGGACTAGCGGTAATGAGCAGTTCTTC.

This clonotype was picked up a small number of times. The CDR3 DNA reads as TGTGCCAGCTCACCACCCGAGGGTGCGAGAGATACGCAGTATTTT. Its protein product is CASSPPEGARDTQYF. V and J are TRBV18 and TRBJ2-3; D may be TRBD2 (5 bases). Germline V gene data show CDR1 as KGHSH and CDR2 as LQKENI. The CDR3 contains 15 residues. Trimming stripped 0 bases from V and 5 bases from J, with 12 bases between.

This clonotype has only a few counts. The V gene is TRBV5-1, the J gene TRBJ2-2; 16 nucleotides line up with TRBD2. From germline, CDR1 is SGHRS and CDR2 YFSETQ. The CDR3 loop spans 18 amino acids. V dropped 6 bases and J dropped 0; count of bases not matched to a gene: 5. The CDR3 region is CASTMGLAGGPNTGELFF. The CDR3, as DNA: TGCGCCAGCACCATGGGACTAGCGGGAGGGCCGAACACCGGGGAGCTGTTTTTT.